This T cell receptor (beta chain) appears in the sequencing data of a study of T cells in Graves' hyperthyroidism and ophthalmopathy. Pregnant or lactating patients were excluded, as were those with uncontrolled infection or other autoimmune disease. From RNA transcripts, TCR beta CDR3 regions were amplified. TCR CDR3 regions were first amplified by RT-PCR with HTBI primers. TCRdb used MiXCR to reprocess the multiplex PCR reads, holding one entry per CDR3 protein. The sample includes approximately 590,000 distinct CDR3 sequences, 15% to 18% of them seen just once. CDR1 DFQATT and CDR2 SNEGSKA come from the germline V gene (reference sequence). CDR3 length: 15 amino acids. The V end was cut by 1 base, the J end by 0 bases, with 7 bases between.

The chain carries TRBV20-1 and TRBJ1-6; tentative D call: TRBD1 (5 bases). Material: blood. This TCR was recovered from a woman in her 30s with Graves' hyperthyroidism. The CDR3 sequence is CSARGTSSYNSPLHF. The CDR3 region has the DNA TGCAGTGCTAGAGGGACAAGCTCCTATAATTCACCCCTCCACTTT.